The present entry profiles one T cell receptor beta chain with its context. This record comes from a study of cytotoxic CD8 clonotypes in ibrutinib-treated CLL. About the research overall: With a range of 6 to 36, the median treatment time before response samples were taken was approximately 12 months.

After removal of 5 bases from V and 4 bases from J, the junction contained 11 bases not matched to a gene. CDR3 size: 16 residues. CDR1 and CDR2 (germline): SGHTA, FQGNSA. Generated by immunoSEQ multiplex PCR, the TCRdb table keeps only in-frame clones and is missing some. This repertoire shows around 330,000 clones, roughly 71% found once; its top ten account for roughly 6.8%. The sequences come from PBMCs, collected after 36 months of ibrutinib treatment. The rearrangement joins TRBV7-2 to TRBJ2-7; 10 bases are shared with TRBD2. The source of this sequence is a human donor with chronic lymphocytic leukemia. The CDR3: CASSDQREGPNYEQYF. DNA for the CDR3: TGTGCCAGCAGCGACCAGCGGGAGGGCCCTAATTACGAGCAGTACTTC.